This passage covers 18 T cell receptor beta chains from one sample sequenced in a study of T cell responses to AZD1222 COVID-19 vaccine. The data were produced by immunoSEQ multiplex PCR, yet TCRdb's version contains in-frame clones alone and is incomplete. The sample records around 130,000 clones, 90% being singletons. The source was peripheral blood, collected 28 days after the second dose of the MenACWY control vaccine. Receptor source: an adult who received the MenACWY meningococcal vaccine as a control.

The J gene is TRBJ1-1, the V gene TRBV6-2 or TRBV6-3, with D unclear. Germline assignment: CDR1 MNHEY and CDR2 SVGEGT. The CDR3 is 12 residues long. Trimming removed 5 bases at V and 4 bases at J, with 8 bases between. DNA of the CDR3: TGTGCCAGCAGTCACCTTGTCACTGAAGCTTTCTTT. It specifies CASSHLVTEAFF.

V and J are TRBV13 and TRBJ2-1; D remains unclear. The CDR3 runs to 14 residues. V was pared by 3 bases and J by 0 bases, with 6 bases between. CDR1 and CDR2 from the germline V gene are PRHDT and FYEKMQ (reference sequence). The CDR3 reads CASSFVSSYNEQFF. CDR3 nucleotides: TGTGCCAGCAGCTTTGTTAGCTCCTACAATGAGCAGTTCTTC.

The chain employs TRBV7-2 and TRBJ1-5; TRBD1 agrees at 8 bases. Germline assignment: CDR1 SGHTA and CDR2 FQGNSA. The CDR3 is 14 amino acids. V shed 3 bases and J 7 bases; nucleotides not matched to a gene: 5. CDR3 nucleotides: TGTGCCAGCAGCTTTGGACAGGGAGGCCAGCCCCAGCATTTT. This sequence encodes CASSFGQGGQPQHF.

The chain couples TRBV5-6 to TRBJ2-7; D possibly matches TRBD1 or TRBD2 (5 bases each). V lost 4 bases, J lost 1 base, and 12 bases lay in between. Germline-derived CDR1 and CDR2 are SGHDT and YYEEEE. The CDR3 runs to 14 residues. CDR3 coding DNA: TGTGCCAGCAGCCCACGCAGGGAGTCCTACGAGCAGTACTTC. The encoded protein is CASSPRRESYEQYF.

The rearrangement links TRBV3-1 (or the pseudogene TRBV3-2) to TRBJ1-3, with D hard to call. V shed 1 base and J shed 0 bases, with 16 bases lying between them. The CDR3 consists of 18 residues. Germline-derived CDR1 and CDR2 are LGHDT and YNNKEL (reference sequence). CDR3 residues: CASSQAARPLRSGNTIYF. CDR3 nucleotides: TGTGCCAGCAGCCAAGCGGCTCGACCTCTACGCTCTGGAAACACCATATATTTT.

This sequence joins TRBV12-3 or TRBV12-4 and TRBJ2-5; D is unresolved. The CDR3 is made up of 13 amino acids. V lost 5 bases and J lost 7, with 14 bases in between. Here the CDR3 DNA reads TGTGCCAGCAGTCTCTCGGCTGGAAGGACCCAGTACTTC. It codes for CASSLSAGRTQYF.

The J gene is TRBJ1-2, the V gene TRBV2, with D possibly being TRBD1 (5 bases). The V end was cut by 1 base, the J end by 8 bases, with 11 bases between. CDR1 is SNHLY, CDR2 FYNNEI, per germline. The CDR3 totals 13 residues. CDR3 nucleotide sequence: TGTGCCAGCAGTGAAGGGTCAGGGTTAGGCTACACCTTC. It codes for CASSEGSGLGYTF. Drawing the rest from reference TRBV2 and TRBJ1-2, the complete variable domain is EPEVTQTPSHQVTQMGQEVILRCVPISNHLYFYWYRQILGQKVEFLVSFYNNEISEKSEIFDDQFSVERPDGSNFTLKIRSTKLEDSAMYFCASSEGSGLGYTFGSGTRLTVV.

V gene TRBV10-2 combines with J gene TRBJ2-5; 8 positions match TRBD2. J lost 5 bases, V lost 5 bases, and 4 bases had no gene match. Germline CDR1 is WSHSY and CDR2 is SAAADI. CDR3 length: 13 residues. The CDR3 loop reads CASSITGGETQYF. As DNA, the CDR3 is TGCGCCAGCAGTATTACGGGGGGGGAGACCCAGTACTTC.

The chain combines TRBV28 with TRBJ2-2, with 7 bases identical to TRBD1. The length of the CDR3 is 13 residues. Germline V CDR1 and CDR2: MDHEN, SYDVKM. CDR3 sequence reads: CGTGLQNTGELFF. DNA for the CDR3: TGTGGGACAGGTTTGCAGAACACCGGGGAGCTGTTTTTT.

The CDR3 DNA is TGTGCCACCAGAGCCAGGGGGTCGAACATTCAGTACTTC. Translated, it gives CATRARGSNIQYF. This chain links TRBV24-1 with TRBJ2-4, with TRBD1 matching 7 bases. The CDR3 runs to 13 residues. The germline V gene encodes CDR1 KGHDR and CDR2 SFDVKD. V dropped 7 bases and J dropped 7; count of bases not matched to a gene: 6.

The genes are TRBV18 and TRBJ1-6; 8 bases are a match to TRBD1. The V and J ends lost 6 bases and 7 bases, in that order; junction bases with no gene match: 8. Germline V gene sequence: CDR1 KGHSH, CDR2 LQKENI. CDR3 length: 15 residues. The CDR3 spells CASSLGQGGNSPLHF. CDR3 nucleotides: TGTGCCAGCTCGCTTGGACAGGGAGGGAATTCACCCCTCCACTTT.

J is TRBJ2-3 and V is TRBV5-8; 8 nucleotides agree with TRBD2. CDR3 length equals 16 residues. With V trimmed by 5 bases and J by 1 base, 9 bases remained unmatched. Germline-derived CDR1 and CDR2 are SGHTS and YDEGEE. The DNA for the CDR3 is TGTGCCAGCAGGTCTCGCGGGGGGCGGGGCACAGATACGCAGTATTTT. This encodes CASRSRGGRGTDTQYF.

The rearrangement uses TRBV19 and TRBJ1-4; the D is unclear. V was clipped by 3 bases and J by 14 bases, with 16 bases between them. Germline lookup yields CDR1 LNHDA and CDR2 SQIVND (reference sequence). The CDR3 contains 13 residues. The CDR3 sequence: CASSIILPERLFF. The CDR3 DNA reads as TGTGCCAGTAGTATTATTTTGCCAGAGCGTCTGTTTTTT.

The V gene is TRBV5-4, the J gene TRBJ2-4, with TRBD1 as a possible D gene (6 bases). Looked up from germline, CDR1 is SGHNT and CDR2 is YYREEE (reference sequence). V was cut by 5 bases and J by 3 bases, with 15 bases left in between. The CDR3 has 15 residues. CDR3 region: CASSNYRDGKNIQYF. CDR3 DNA sequence: TGTGCCAGCAGTAACTACAGGGACGGCAAAAACATTCAGTACTTC.

The V and J genes are TRBV18 and TRBJ2-5; a possible D gene is TRBD1 (6 bases). CDR1 is KGHSH and CDR2 is LQKENI in the germline V gene. This CDR3 contains 13 residues. V was clipped by 4 bases and J by 2 bases, with 8 bases between them. The CDR3 region has the DNA TGTGCCAGCTCACGGACAGATCAAGAGACCCAGTACTTC. It translates to CASSRTDQETQYF.

The chain carries TRBV7-9 and TRBJ2-2; D possibly corresponds to TRBD1 (5 bases). V dropped 2 bases and J dropped 5 bases, with 6 bases sitting between them. The CDR3 is 13 residues long. Germline V gene sequence: CDR1 SEHNR, CDR2 FQNEAQ (reference sequence). The CDR3 nucleotides are TGTGCCAGCAGCTTAAAGGGGACCGGGGAGCTGTTTTTT. Its translation is CASSLKGTGELFF.

This sequence joins TRBV19 and TRBJ2-1; D ambiguous. The germline V and J ends were trimmed by 0 bases and 0 bases, with 12 bases remaining between them. The V gene's germline CDR1 is LNHDA and CDR2 SQIVND (reference sequence). CDR3 length: 17 residues. The CDR3 loop is CASSIDQDSSSYNEQFF. CDR3 coding DNA: TGTGCCAGTAGTATAGATCAAGACTCGAGCTCCTACAATGAGCAGTTCTTC.

The chain recombines TRBV7-2 with TRBJ1-4; D not resolved. Germline V gene sequence: CDR1 SGHTA, CDR2 FQGNSA. The CDR3 is 15 residues long. V lost 1 base and J 0 bases, leaving 6 bases between the germline ends. CDR3 region: CASSLGWTTNEKLFF. CDR3 in DNA: TGTGCCAGCAGCTTAGGGTGGACAACTAATGAAAAACTGTTTTTT.